This TCR beta chain derives from a study of T cell responses to AZD1222 COVID-19 vaccine. Some clones are missing from TCRdb's copy, which holds only in-frame ones; the method was immunoSEQ multiplex PCR. The profile covers about 84,000 clones, with nearly 90% appearing a single time and about 1.4% taken by the ten largest. Trimming shortened V by 0 bases and J by 6 bases, and 6 bases separated the two germline ends. The CDR3 has 13 residues. CDR1 and CDR2 (germline): LGHNA, YNFKEQ. Sequenced here: peripheral blood, sampled on day 0 of AZD1222 vaccination. This receptor was identified in an adult in good health. The chain combines TRBV4-2 with TRBJ1-5; D remains unclear. Here the CDR3 reads CASSQDILQPQHF. The CDR3, as DNA: TGTGCCAGCAGCCAAGACATCCTTCAGCCCCAGCATTTT.